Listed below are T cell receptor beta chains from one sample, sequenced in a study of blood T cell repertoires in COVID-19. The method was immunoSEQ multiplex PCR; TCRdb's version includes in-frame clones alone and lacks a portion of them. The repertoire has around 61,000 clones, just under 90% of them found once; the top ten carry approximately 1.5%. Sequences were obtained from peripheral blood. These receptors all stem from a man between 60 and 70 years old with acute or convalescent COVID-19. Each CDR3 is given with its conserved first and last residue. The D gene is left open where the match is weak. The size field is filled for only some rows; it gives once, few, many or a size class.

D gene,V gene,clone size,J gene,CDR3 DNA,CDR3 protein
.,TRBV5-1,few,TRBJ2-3,TGCGCCAGCAGCTTGGGGTCAGGGGTCACAGATACGCAGTATTTT,CASSLGSGVTDTQYF
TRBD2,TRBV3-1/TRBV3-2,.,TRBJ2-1,TGTGCCAGCAGCCTCACTGGGACTAGCGGGGGTATCAATGAGCAGTTCTTC,CASSLTGTSGGINEQFF
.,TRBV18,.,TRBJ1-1,TGTGCCAGCTCACCACGACAGGATTTGAACACTGAAGCTTTCTTT,CASSPRQDLNTEAFF
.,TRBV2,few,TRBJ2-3,TGTGCCAACTCGGGGGGCGATACGCAGTATTTT,CANSGGDTQYF
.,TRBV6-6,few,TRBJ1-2,TGTGCCAGCAGTTCTCTGCGACCCGGGACAAGCTATGGCTACACCTTC,CASSSLRPGTSYGYTF
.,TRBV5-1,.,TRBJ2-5,TGCGCCAGCAGCTTGTCGGGGGAGACCCAGTACTTC,CASSLSGETQYF
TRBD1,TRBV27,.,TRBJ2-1,TGTGCCAGCAGTTTAGCTCGACTGGGGACAGGGGGAAGCAATGAGCAGTTCTTC,CASSLARLGTGGSNEQFF
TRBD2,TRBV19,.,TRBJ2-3,TGTGCCAGTAGTCCCCCCCGGCCGGGACTAGCGGGGGGCAGAGATACGCAGTATTTT,CASSPPRPGLAGGRDTQYF
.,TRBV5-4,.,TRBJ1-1,TGTGCCAGCAGCTCCGGACGGGGGAACACTGAAGCTTTCTTT,CASSSGRGNTEAFF
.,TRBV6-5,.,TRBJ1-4,TGTGCCAGCAGTTTCCCCTCAGGGCTGGCTAATGAAAAACTGTTTTTT,CASSFPSGLANEKLFF
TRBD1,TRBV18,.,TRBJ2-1,TGTGCCAGCTCGACAGGGGCGCGGGATGAGCAGTTCTTC,CASSTGARDEQFF
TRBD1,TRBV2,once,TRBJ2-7,TGTGCCAGCAGTGTTCGATCCGGGACAGGTTTCCACGAGCAGTACTTC,CASSVRSGTGFHEQYF
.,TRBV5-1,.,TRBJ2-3,TGCGCCAGCAGCAAAATAACAGGTTTTGGGGGCGCAGATACGCAGTATTTT,CASSKITGFGGADTQYF
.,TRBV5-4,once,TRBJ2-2,TGTGCCAGCAGCAGGGGACTCCAGAACACCGGGGAGCTGTTTTTT,CASSRGLQNTGELFF
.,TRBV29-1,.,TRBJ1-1,TGCAGCGTCAGACAGGACGGGAACACTGAAGCTTTCTTT,CSVRQDGNTEAFF
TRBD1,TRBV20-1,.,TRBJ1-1,TGCAGTGCTAGGTTGGGACAGGAAGCTTTCTTT,CSARLGQEAFF
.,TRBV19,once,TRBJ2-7,TGTGCCAGTAGTATTTCGGGTAGCGGACTATACGAGCAGTACTTC,CASSISGSGLYEQYF
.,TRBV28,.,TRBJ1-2,TGTGCCAGCAGTTTTCCGGGAGGCTCGAATGGCTACACCTTC,CASSFPGGSNGYTF
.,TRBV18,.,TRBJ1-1,TGTGCCAGTCTGGAAGTAAGAGGCACTGAAGCTTTCTTT,CASLEVRGTEAFF
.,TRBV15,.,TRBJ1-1,TGTGCCACCAGTCGTGGGGCAGGCGGTCGAGCTTTCTTT,CATSRGAGGRAFF
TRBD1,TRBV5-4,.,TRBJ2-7,TGTGCCAGCAGCTTGGGTACAGGGGGCCCCTACGAGCAGTACTTC,CASSLGTGGPYEQYF
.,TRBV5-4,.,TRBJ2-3,TGTGCCAGCAGCTCCGGGAGCACAGATACGCAGTATTTT,CASSSGSTDTQYF
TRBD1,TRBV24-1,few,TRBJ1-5,TGTGCCACCAGTGATCCACGACAGGGAGGTAATCAGCCCCAGCATTTT,CATSDPRQGGNQPQHF
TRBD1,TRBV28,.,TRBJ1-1,TGTGCCAGCAGTTCCCCCGGGACAGAGAACACTGAAGCTTTCTTT,CASSSPGTENTEAFF
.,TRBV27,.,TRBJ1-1,TGTGCCAGCAGTTTACGATCGGGGGTCACCACTGAAGCTTTCTTT,CASSLRSGVTTEAFF
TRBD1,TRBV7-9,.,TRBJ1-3,TGTGCCAGCAGCTTAACGGACAGGGGGTTGAGTGGAAACACCATATATTTT,CASSLTDRGLSGNTIYF
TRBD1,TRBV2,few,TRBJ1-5,TGTGCCAGCAGACCCAAGCAGGGGGGAGAGCCCCAGCATTTT,CASRPKQGGEPQHF
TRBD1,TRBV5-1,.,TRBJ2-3,TGCGCCAGCAGCCTGGGACAGAGCACAGATACGCAGTATTTT,CASSLGQSTDTQYF
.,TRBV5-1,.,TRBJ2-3,TGCGCCAGCAGCTTGGTTTCCAGGGTAGGGACAGATACGCAGTATTTT,CASSLVSRVGTDTQYF
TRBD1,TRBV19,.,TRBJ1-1,TGTGCCAGTAGTGGCTCGGACAGGGGGCGAAAAGCTTTCTTT,CASSGSDRGRKAFF
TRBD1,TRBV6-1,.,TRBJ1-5,TGTGCCAGCAGTGAAGGAAGGACAGGGGGGCGAAGCCAGCCCCAGCATTTT,CASSEGRTGGRSQPQHF
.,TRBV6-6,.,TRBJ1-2,TGTGCCAGCAGTTACCAGGAAACTAACTATGGCTACACCTTC,CASSYQETNYGYTF
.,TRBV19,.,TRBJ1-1,TGTGCCAGTAGAACGGGGTATGGGAACACTGAAGCTTTCTTT,CASRTGYGNTEAFF
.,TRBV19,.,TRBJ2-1,TGTGCCAGTAGTATTTACTACAATGAGCAGTTCTTC,CASSIYYNEQFF
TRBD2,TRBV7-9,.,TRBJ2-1,TGTGCCAGCAGCCTTGCTAGCGGGCTCCAGTTCTTC,CASSLASGLQFF
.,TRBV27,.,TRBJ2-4,TGTGCCAGCAGTTTTACCGGGGGTGCTACCAAAAACATTCAGTACTTC,CASSFTGGATKNIQYF
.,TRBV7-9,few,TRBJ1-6,TGTGCCAGCAGCAAGGACCGACAGGTCGGTAATTCACCCCTCCACTTT,CASSKDRQVGNSPLHF
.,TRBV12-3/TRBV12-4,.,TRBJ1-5,TGTGCCAGCACCAGAGGCGATCAGCCCCAGCATTTT,CASTRGDQPQHF
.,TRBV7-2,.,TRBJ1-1,TGTGCCAGCAGCCCTATTTTGAACACTGAAGCTTTCTTT,CASSPILNTEAFF
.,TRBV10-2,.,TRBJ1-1,TGCGCCACCCAGGGGAATACTGAAGCTTTCTTT,CATQGNTEAFF
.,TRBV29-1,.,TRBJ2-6,TGCAGCGTGAAACCAGGATCCGGGGCCAACGTCCTGACTTTC,CSVKPGSGANVLTF